Shown below are 29 T cell receptor beta chains from a single sample sequenced in a study of memory CD4+ T cells and cytomegalovirus serostatus. Single viable CD3+CD4+CD8-CD45RO+ cells were sorted as the memory CD4+ T cells. Profiling relied on immunoSEQ multiplex PCR, and the TCRdb table lists in-frame clones only, not all of them. The sample yields about 59,000 clones, roughly 81% seen once. Sequencing used memory CD4+ T cells from blood. The receptor set was obtained from an adult in good health and CMV-seronegative.

This clone was seen a handful of times. This chain uses TRBV14 with TRBJ2-7; weak D call: TRBD1 (7 bases). V was cut by 4 bases and J by 9 bases, with 25 bases left in between. Looked up from germline, CDR1 is SGHDN and CDR2 is FVKESK. There are 16 residues in the CDR3. This chain's CDR3 is CASSPGGGGGAGRQYF. CDR3 DNA: TGTGCCAGCAGCCCCGGAGGAGGAGGGGGCGCCGGTCGGCAGTACTTC.

The chain is built from TRBV28 and TRBJ1-5; D remains ambiguous. The ends were cut back, 3 bases at V and 12 bases at J, with 9 bases in the middle. The CDR3 loop spans 11 amino acids. The germline V gene has CDR1 MDHEN and CDR2 SYDVKM. CDR3 in amino acids: CASSFGDIQHF. The CDR3 nucleotides are TGTGCCAGCAGTTTCGGGGATATCCAGCATTTT.

This chain uses TRBV15 with TRBJ2-7; the match to TRBD2 covers 9 bases. This CDR3 contains 14 residues. Trimming at V came to 6 bases and at J to 1 base, leaving 4 bases not matched to a gene. CDR1 LNHNV and CDR2 YYDKDF come from the germline V gene (reference sequence). In nucleotides, the CDR3 is TGTGCCACCAGGGCAGCGGGAGGTTCCTACGAGCAGTACTTC. Protein: CATRAAGGSYEQYF.

V usage is TRBV9 and J usage is TRBJ2-4; 8 nucleotides agree with TRBD1. There are 16 residues in the CDR3. Germline V gene data show CDR1 as SGDLS and CDR2 as YYNGEE. V was clipped by 3 bases and J by 0 bases; unmatched bases: 5. CDR3: CASSAGQGIAKNIQYF. The CDR3 coding sequence is TGTGCCAGCAGCGCCGGACAGGGAATAGCCAAAAACATTCAGTACTTC.

The rearrangement uses TRBV19 and TRBJ1-1; TRBD1 matches at 7 bases. This CDR3 has 15 amino acids. CDR1 and CDR2 from the germline V gene are LNHDA and SQIVND (reference sequence). V shed 1 base, J shed 2 bases, and the junction held 4 bases outside the gene matches. CDR3 nucleotide sequence: TGTGCCAGTAGTATAGTGGCAGGGGGAAACACTGAAGCTTTCTTT. The encoded protein is CASSIVAGGNTEAFF. The variable domain in full, completed from reference TRBV19 and TRBJ1-1, reads DGGITQSPKYLFRKEGQNVTLSCEQNLNHDAMYWYRQDPGQGLRLIYYSQIVNDFQKGDIAEGYSVSREKKESFPLTVTSAQKNPTAFYLCASSIVAGGNTEAFFGQGTRLTVV.

The chain uses TRBV5-1 and TRBJ2-7, with D perhaps matching TRBD1 (7 bases). V lost 0 bases and J lost 5, with 15 bases in between. CDR3 length equals 15 residues. Germline V gene lookup returns CDR1 SGHRS and CDR2 YFSETQ. The CDR3 DNA reads as TGCGCCAGCAGCTTGGGGAGGGACAGATCAAACGAGCAGTACTTC. Its protein is CASSLGRDRSNEQYF.

The rearrangement uses TRBV7-2 and TRBJ2-7, with 10 bases that match TRBD1. CDR1 and CDR2 (germline): SGHTA, FQGNSA. J was trimmed by 5 bases and V by 5 bases; bases with no gene match: 15. The length of the CDR3 is 17 residues. The CDR3 spells CASSLQGTGQGTHEQYF. CDR3 coding DNA: TGTGCCAGCAGCCTTCAGGGAACGGGACAGGGGACCCACGAGCAGTACTTC.

CDR3 amino acids: CASSSNPGQGVNEQFF. CDR3 nucleotide sequence: TGTGCCAGCAGTTCCAACCCGGGACAGGGGGTGAATGAGCAGTTCTTC. This chain joins TRBV28 and TRBJ2-1; TRBD1 matches 11 bases. Germline CDR1 reads MDHEN; CDR2 reads SYDVKM. The CDR3 covers 16 residues. The V segment lost 4 bases and the J segment 7 bases; nucleotides outside the gene matches: 9.

Concerning this clone itself: Other DNA sequences in this specimen translate into the identical CDR3. This chain connects TRBV5-1 to TRBJ2-6; no clear D gene. This CDR3 has 15 amino acids. V shed 0 bases and J shed 2 bases, with 6 bases lying between them. Germline loops: CDR1 SGHRS, CDR2 YFSETQ. The CDR3 protein is CASSLAGAGANVLTF. As DNA, the CDR3 is TGCGCCAGCAGCTTGGCTGGGGCTGGGGCCAACGTCCTGACTTTC.

This chain links TRBV7-9 with TRBJ1-4; 9 bases agree with TRBD1. V trimming: 2 bases; J trimming: 7 bases; junction bases outside the gene matches: 5. Germline V lookup: CDR1 SEHNR, CDR2 FQNEAQ (reference sequence). The CDR3 extends over 15 amino acids. The CDR3 DNA sequence: TGTGCCAGCAGCTTAACCGGGACAGGGTCTGAAAAACTGTTTTTT. It is translated as CASSLTGTGSEKLFF.

V and J are TRBV28 and TRBJ2-1; D might be TRBD1 or TRBD2, each matching 5 bases. This CDR3 has 13 residues. Trimming stripped 8 bases from V and 8 bases from J, with 16 bases between. Germline V gene sequence: CDR1 MDHEN, CDR2 SYDVKM. For the CDR3, the DNA is TGTGCCAGCTATCGGGGAGTACAGGATGAGCAGTTCTTC. The encoded protein is CASYRGVQDEQFF.

The chain joins TRBV5-5 to TRBJ2-7, with a possible D match to TRBD1 (6 bases). Germline V gene data show CDR1 as SGHKS and CDR2 as YYEKEE (reference sequence). This CDR3 has 14 residues. V was trimmed by 2 bases and J by 6 bases, leaving 15 bases between them. CDR3 sequence: CASSLPPGVREQYF. CDR3 DNA: TGTGCCAGCAGCTTACCCCCAGGGGTGCGCGAGCAGTACTTC.

This chain connects TRBV19 to TRBJ1-3; D call uncertain. This CDR3 spans 16 amino acids. Trimming took 5 bases from V and 0 from J, leaving 14 bases between them. Germline V gene lookup returns CDR1 LNHDA and CDR2 SQIVND (reference sequence). The CDR3 sequence: CASSDKSSYSGNTIYF. CDR3 DNA sequence: TGTGCCAGTAGTGACAAGAGTTCTTACTCTGGAAACACCATATATTTT.

This chain joins TRBV5-5 and TRBJ1-5; D unclear. CDR3 length: 15 residues. The germline V and J ends were trimmed by 2 bases and 3 bases, with 12 bases remaining between them. In germline, CDR1 is SGHKS, CDR2 YYEKEE (reference sequence). CDR3 bases: TGTGCCAGCAGCTTTCTACCTGGGGACAATCAGCCCCAGCATTTT. Amino acid sequence: CASSFLPGDNQPQHF.

The V call is TRBV5-6, the J call TRBJ2-7, with 9 bases fitting TRBD2. CDR1 and CDR2 (germline): SGHDT, YYEEEE. This CDR3 has 14 residues. V trimming: 0 bases; J trimming: 3 bases; junction bases outside the gene matches: 1. The CDR3 loop reads CASSLASGNYEQYF. The CDR3, as DNA: TGTGCCAGCAGCTTGGCTAGCGGGAACTACGAGCAGTACTTC. The full variable domain, its missing parts supplied by reference TRBV5-6 and TRBJ2-7, is DAGVTQSPTHLIKTRGQQVTLRCSPKSGHDTVSWYQQALGQGPQFIFQYYEEEERQRGNFPDRFSGHQFPNYSSELNVNALLLGDSALYLCASSLASGNYEQYFGPGTRLTVT.

The CDR3 DNA reads as TGTGCCAGCAGCCTATCAGATCTAGCGTCAGAGACCCAGTACTTC. Translating it yields CASSLSDLASETQYF. This chain joins TRBV11-3 and TRBJ2-5; TRBD2 is a possible D gene (6 bases). V was pared by 5 bases and J by 4 bases, with 17 bases between. This CDR3 is 15 amino acids long. Germline loops: CDR1 SGHNT, CDR2 YENEEA.

The V and J genes are TRBV4-3 and TRBJ1-4; TRBD1 matches 11 bases. There are 16 residues in the CDR3. Trimming removed 4 bases from V and 7 bases from J; junction bases left unmatched: 8. The germline V gene encodes CDR1 LGHNA and CDR2 YSLEER. This CDR3 is CASSRGRTGGLEKLFF. As DNA, the CDR3 is TGCGCCAGCAGCCGAGGCAGGACAGGGGGCCTTGAAAAACTGTTTTTT.

The chain couples TRBV19 to TRBJ1-2; 9 nucleotides line up with TRBD1. With V trimmed by 6 bases and J by 1 base, 6 bases remained unmatched. CDR3 length equals 15 residues. CDR1 is LNHDA, CDR2 SQIVND, per germline (reference sequence). The CDR3 region is CASRSGQGYNYGYTF. In DNA, the CDR3 is TGTGCCAGTAGGTCGGGACAGGGATATAACTATGGCTACACCTTC.

This clone has only a few counts. The CDR3 sequence is CASSRFLAGGEQYF. The CDR3 nucleotides read TGTGCCAGCAGCAGGTTTCTAGCAGGGGGCGAGCAGTACTTC. The V call is TRBV14, the J call TRBJ2-7; 7 bases are shared with TRBD1. Trimming cost V 5 bases and J 6 bases; bases outside gene matches: 10. The CDR3 runs to 14 residues. Germline V gene data show CDR1 as SGHDN and CDR2 as FVKESK.

To note about this clone: The junction differs from germline at one of its ends, possibly a read error. The chain couples TRBV9 to TRBJ2-3, with unresolved D. CDR1 and CDR2 (germline): SGDLS, YYNGEE. The CDR3 loop spans 11 amino acids. The CDR3 DNA reads as TGTGCCAGCAGCGCTACAGAAACGCAGTATTTT. Amino acid sequence: CASSATETQYF.

The chain couples TRBV12-5 to TRBJ2-2; TRBD1 aligns across 9 bases. The CDR3 has 15 amino acids. Losses at the gene ends were 3 bases for V and 4 bases for J; bases not matched to a gene: 3. Germline V lookup: CDR1 LGHNT, CDR2 FRNRAP. CDR3 loop: CASGLGTGFTGELFF. The CDR3 DNA sequence: TGTGCTAGTGGTTTAGGGACAGGGTTCACCGGGGAGCTGTTTTTT.

The chain recombines TRBV7-3 with TRBJ2-5, with 8 positions matching TRBD1. V dropped 5 bases and J dropped 2; count of bases not matched to a gene: 4. Germline V gene lookup returns CDR1 SGHTA and CDR2 FQGTGA. The length of the CDR3 is 14 residues. The CDR3 DNA sequence: TGTGCCAGCAGCCGGACAGGGACACAAGAGACCCAGTACTTC. It encodes CASSRTGTQETQYF. The full variable domain, with the rest looked up from reference TRBV7-3 and TRBJ2-5, is GAGVSQTPSNKVTEKGKYVELRCDPISGHTALYWYRQSLGQGPEFLIYFQGTGAADDSGLPNDRFFAVRPEGSVSTLKIQRTERGDSAVYLCASSRTGTQETQYFGPGTRLLVL.

A note on this clone: This sample also contains other DNA sequences that code for the same CDR3. The rearrangement uses TRBV5-1 and TRBJ1-1; TRBD1 agrees at 7 bases. Unmatched junction bases numbered 6, after V lost 4 bases and J lost 0 bases. CDR1 is SGHRS and CDR2 is YFSETQ in the germline V gene. The CDR3 length is 15 residues. Here the CDR3 DNA reads TGCGCCAGCAGCCCTTTGACAGGGCTGAACACTGAAGCTTTCTTT. Translated, it gives CASSPLTGLNTEAFF.

This chain connects TRBV4-1 to TRBJ2-7, with a tentative D call TRBD2 (5 bases). CDR3 length: 15 residues. V lost 1 base, J lost 4 bases, and 14 bases lay in between. The germline V gene has CDR1 MGHRA and CDR2 YSYEKL. The CDR3 reads CASSQGGLGRYEQYF. The CDR3 DNA sequence: TGCGCCAGCAGCCAAGGTGGCTTAGGGAGATACGAGCAGTACTTC.

This clone was recorded once. This chain links TRBV4-2 with TRBJ2-1, with D perhaps given as TRBD1 or TRBD2 (6 bases each). V dropped 4 bases and J dropped 4 bases, with 20 bases sitting between them. The CDR3 runs to 17 residues. Germline CDR1 reads LGHNA; CDR2 reads YNFKEQ. The CDR3 reads CASSPPVGAGQYNEQFF. The CDR3 DNA reads TGTGCCAGCAGCCCTCCGGTCGGGGCGGGACAATACAATGAGCAGTTCTTC.

This clone has only one observation. The chain couples TRBV15 to TRBJ2-3, with 16 nucleotides matching TRBD2. The length of the CDR3 is 17 residues. The junction had 5 bases not matched to a gene; V was cut back by 3 bases and J by 5 bases. Looked up from germline, CDR1 is LNHNV and CDR2 is YYDKDF (reference sequence). The CDR3 loop reads CATSSGGTSGREDTQYF. CDR3 sequence (DNA): TGTGCCACCAGCAGTGGCGGGACTAGCGGGAGGGAAGATACGCAGTATTTT.

Only a few counts were recorded for this clone. The J gene is TRBJ2-1, the V gene TRBV5-1; TRBD2 matches 10 bases. CDR1 is SGHRS and CDR2 is YFSETQ in the germline V gene. Trimming took 5 bases from V and 2 from J; bases not matched to a gene: 13. CDR3 size: 18 residues. This CDR3 reads CASRGGLAAQRTYNEQFF. The CDR3 DNA follows: TGCGCCAGCAGGGGCGGACTAGCGGCCCAACGGACCTACAATGAGCAGTTCTTC.

CDR3 loop: CASSSRGEAFF. The CDR3, as DNA: TGTGCCAGCAGTTCGAGGGGAGAAGCTTTCTTT. V usage is TRBV28 and J usage is TRBJ1-1, with a weak D call TRBD1 (5 bases). This CDR3 region has 11 residues. Trimming took 4 bases from V and 8 from J, leaving 8 bases between them. Per germline, CDR1 MDHEN and CDR2 SYDVKM.

The genes are TRBV6-6 and TRBJ2-1, with D uncertain. The CDR3 is 12 amino acids. The V end was cut by 7 bases, the J end by 7 bases, with 11 bases between. The germline gives CDR1 MNHNY, CDR2 SVGAGI (reference sequence). CDR3 residues: CASTQIGNEQFF. CDR3 DNA sequence: TGTGCCAGCACCCAAATTGGGAATGAGCAGTTCTTC.